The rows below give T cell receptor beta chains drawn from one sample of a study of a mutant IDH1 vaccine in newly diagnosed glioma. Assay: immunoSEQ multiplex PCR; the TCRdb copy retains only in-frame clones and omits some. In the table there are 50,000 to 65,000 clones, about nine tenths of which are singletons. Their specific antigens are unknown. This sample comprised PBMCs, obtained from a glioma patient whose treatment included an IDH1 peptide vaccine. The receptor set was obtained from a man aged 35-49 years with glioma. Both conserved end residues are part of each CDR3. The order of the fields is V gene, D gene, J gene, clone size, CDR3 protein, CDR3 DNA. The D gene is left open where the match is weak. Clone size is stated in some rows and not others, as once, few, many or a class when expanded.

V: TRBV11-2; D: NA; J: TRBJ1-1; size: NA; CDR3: CASSLSGNTEAFF; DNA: TGTGCCAGCAGCCTCTCGGGGAACACTGAAGCTTTCTTT
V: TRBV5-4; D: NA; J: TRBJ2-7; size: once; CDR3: CASSSTREQYF; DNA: TGTGCCAGCAGCTCCACAAGGGAGCAGTACTTC
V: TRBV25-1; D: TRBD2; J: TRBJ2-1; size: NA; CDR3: CASSESLAGENEQFF; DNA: TGTGCCAGCAGTGAATCTTTAGCGGGAGAAAATGAGCAGTTCTTC
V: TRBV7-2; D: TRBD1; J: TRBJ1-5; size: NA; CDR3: CASSLGGQGHQPQHF; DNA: TGTGCCAGCAGCTTAGGGGGACAGGGCCATCAGCCCCAGCATTTT
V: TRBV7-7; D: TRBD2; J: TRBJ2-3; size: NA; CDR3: CASSLAGEDTQYF; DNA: TGTGCTAGCAGCTTGGCGGGAGAAGATACGCAGTATTTT
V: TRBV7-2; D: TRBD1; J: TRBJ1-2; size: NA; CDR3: CASSPLRGAMGYTF; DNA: TGTGCCAGCAGCCCCCTCAGGGGGGCGATGGGCTACACCTTC
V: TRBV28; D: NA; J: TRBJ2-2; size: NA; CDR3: CASSLMDSGTGELFF; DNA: TGTGCCAGCAGTTTGATGGACTCGGGCACCGGGGAGCTGTTTTTT
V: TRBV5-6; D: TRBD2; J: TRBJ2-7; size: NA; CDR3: CASSSRLAGDPEQYF; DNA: TGTGCCAGCAGCTCTCGACTAGCGGGAGATCCCGAGCAGTACTTC
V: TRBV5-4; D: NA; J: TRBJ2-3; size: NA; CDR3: CASSVYLVGTDTQYF; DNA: TGTGCCAGCAGCGTATACCTGGTGGGCACAGATACGCAGTATTTT
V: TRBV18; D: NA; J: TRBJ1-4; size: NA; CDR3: CASSRTEVEKLFF; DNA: TGTGCCAGCTCACGGACAGAAGTTGAAAAACTGTTTTTT
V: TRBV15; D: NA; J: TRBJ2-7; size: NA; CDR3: CATSSLKTTDPYEQYF; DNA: TGTGCCACCAGCAGCCTAAAAACGACAGATCCCTACGAGCAGTACTTC
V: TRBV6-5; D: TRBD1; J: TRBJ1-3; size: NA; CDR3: CASIPGGSGNTIYF; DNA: TGTGCCAGCATCCCAGGGGGTTCTGGAAACACCATATATTTT
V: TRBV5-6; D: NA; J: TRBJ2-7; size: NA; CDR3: CASTPRRTDYEQYF; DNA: TGTGCCAGCACCCCGCGCAGGACAGACTACGAGCAGTACTTC
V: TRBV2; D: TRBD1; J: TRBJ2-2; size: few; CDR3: CASREGQYTGELFF; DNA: TGTGCCAGCAGAGAGGGACAGTACACCGGGGAGCTGTTTTTT
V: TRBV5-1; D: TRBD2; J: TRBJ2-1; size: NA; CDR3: CASSDASGSYNEQFF; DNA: TGCGCCAGCAGCGATGCTAGCGGGAGTTACAATGAGCAGTTCTTC
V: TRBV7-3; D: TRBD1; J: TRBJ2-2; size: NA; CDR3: CASSPSGQGLSGELFF; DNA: TGTGCCAGCAGCCCCAGTGGACAGGGATTGTCCGGGGAGCTGTTTTTT
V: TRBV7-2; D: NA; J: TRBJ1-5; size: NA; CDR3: CASSPGDQPQHF; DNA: TGTGCCAGCAGCCCGGGAGATCAGCCCCAGCATTTT
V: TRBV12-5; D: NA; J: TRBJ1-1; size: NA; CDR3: CASGFDRINTEAFF; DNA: TGTGCTAGTGGTTTCGACAGGATTAACACTGAAGCTTTCTTT
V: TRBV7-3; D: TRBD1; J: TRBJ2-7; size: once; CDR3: CASSLSGGQGEQYF; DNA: TGTGCCAGCAGCTTATCGGGTGGACAGGGCGAGCAGTACTTC
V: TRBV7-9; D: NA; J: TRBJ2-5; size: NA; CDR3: CASIELVGETQYF; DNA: TGTGCCAGCATTGAACTAGTAGGGGAGACCCAGTACTTC
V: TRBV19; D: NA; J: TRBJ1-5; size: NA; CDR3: CASSIDANQPQHF; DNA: TGTGCCAGTAGTATAGATGCCAATCAGCCCCAGCATTTT
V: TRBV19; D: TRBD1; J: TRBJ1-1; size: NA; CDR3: CASSPTHRGNTEAFF; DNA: TGTGCCAGTAGTCCCACACACAGGGGAAACACTGAAGCTTTCTTT
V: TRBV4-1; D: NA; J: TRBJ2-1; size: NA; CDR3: CASSQIVWGEQFF; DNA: TGCGCCAGCAGCCAAATCGTGTGGGGTGAGCAGTTCTTC
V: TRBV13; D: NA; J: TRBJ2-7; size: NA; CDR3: CASSLGGPYEQYF; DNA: TGTGCCAGCAGCTTAGGGGGACCCTACGAGCAGTACTTC
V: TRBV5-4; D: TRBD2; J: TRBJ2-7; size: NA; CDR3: CASSLYPGLADYEQYF; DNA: TGTGCCAGCAGCTTGTATCCGGGACTAGCGGACTACGAGCAGTACTTC
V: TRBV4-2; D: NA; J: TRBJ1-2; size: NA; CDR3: CASSPRKGSYGYTF; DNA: TGTGCCAGCAGCCCCCGGAAGGGATCCTATGGCTACACCTTC